The clone carrying this TCR beta chain has ten or more counts. RNA transcripts were the template for amplifying TCR beta CDR3 regions. Using the HTBI primer set, a first-round RT-PCR was run on the TCR CDR3. From the multiplex PCR reads, TCRdb called clonotypes with MiXCR, one entry per CDR3 protein. Here the sample spans around 300,000 distinct CDR3 sequences, around 22% being singletons. The data were obtained in a study of T cells in Graves' hyperthyroidism and ophthalmopathy. Ophthalmopathy patients showed a Clinical Activity Score of at least 3, NOSPECS grade of at least 4 and duration under 3 months. Thyroid ultrasound, orbital computed tomography, clinical symptoms, and serum thyroxine and TRAb underpinned diagnoses. Fresh peripheral blood, approximately 10 ml, was the source of the PBMCs. Germline lookup yields CDR1 MDHEN and CDR2 SYDVKM. With 6 bases removed from V and 4 bases from J, the gap between germline ends came to 13 bases. This CDR3 comprises 15 residues.

This TCR derives from a man younger than 45 with Graves' ophthalmopathy. The chain joins TRBV28 to TRBJ1-6; D ambiguous. The source material was blood. CDR3 nucleotide sequence: TGTGCCAGCAGCAAGATACAGAGGTATAATTCACCCCTCCACTTT. Its protein is CASSKIQRYNSPLHF.